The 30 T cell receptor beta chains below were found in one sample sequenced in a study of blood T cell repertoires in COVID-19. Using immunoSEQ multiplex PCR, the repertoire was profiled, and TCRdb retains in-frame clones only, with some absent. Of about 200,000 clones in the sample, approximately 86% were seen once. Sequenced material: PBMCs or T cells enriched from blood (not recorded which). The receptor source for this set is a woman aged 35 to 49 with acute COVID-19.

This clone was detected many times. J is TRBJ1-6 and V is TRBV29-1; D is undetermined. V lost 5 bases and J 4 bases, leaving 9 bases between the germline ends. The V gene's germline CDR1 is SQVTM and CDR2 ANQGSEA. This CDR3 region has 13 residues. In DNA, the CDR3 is TGCAGCGTTCTGGAACAGTATAATTCACCCCTCCACTTT. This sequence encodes CSVLEQYNSPLHF.

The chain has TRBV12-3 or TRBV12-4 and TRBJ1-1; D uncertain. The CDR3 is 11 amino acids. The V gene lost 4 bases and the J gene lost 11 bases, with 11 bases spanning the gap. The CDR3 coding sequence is TGTGCCAGCAGTTCCCCAGGTGTGGCTTTCTTT. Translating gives CASSSPGVAFF.

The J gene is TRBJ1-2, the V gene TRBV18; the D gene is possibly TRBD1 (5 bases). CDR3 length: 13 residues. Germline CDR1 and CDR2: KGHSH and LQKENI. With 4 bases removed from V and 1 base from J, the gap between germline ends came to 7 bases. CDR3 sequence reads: CASSLDSNYGYTF. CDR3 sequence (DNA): TGTGCCAGCTCACTAGACAGTAACTATGGCTACACCTTC.

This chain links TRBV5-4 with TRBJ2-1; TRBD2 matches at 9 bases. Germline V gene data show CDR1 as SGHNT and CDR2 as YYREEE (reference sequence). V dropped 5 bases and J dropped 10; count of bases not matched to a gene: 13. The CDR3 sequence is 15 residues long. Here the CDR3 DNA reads TGTGCCAGCAGTTTATTAGCGGGAGTGGGAGTGGAGCAGTTCTTC. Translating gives CASSLLAGVGVEQFF.

DNA for the CDR3: TGCAGCGTTCGGGAGAGCTCCTATAATTCACCCCTCCACTTT. It is translated as CSVRESSYNSPLHF. V is TRBV29-1 and J is TRBJ1-6, with unresolved D. The length of the CDR3 is 14 residues. Trimming shortened V by 5 bases and J by 0 bases, and 8 bases separated the two germline ends. Germline V gene sequence: CDR1 SQVTM, CDR2 ANQGSEA.

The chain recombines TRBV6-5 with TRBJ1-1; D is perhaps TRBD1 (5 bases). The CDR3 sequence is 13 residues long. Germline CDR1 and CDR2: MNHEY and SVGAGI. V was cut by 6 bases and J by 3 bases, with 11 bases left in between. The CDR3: CASRDRGYTEAFF. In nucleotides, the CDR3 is TGTGCCAGCAGGGACCGGGGGTACACTGAAGCTTTCTTT.

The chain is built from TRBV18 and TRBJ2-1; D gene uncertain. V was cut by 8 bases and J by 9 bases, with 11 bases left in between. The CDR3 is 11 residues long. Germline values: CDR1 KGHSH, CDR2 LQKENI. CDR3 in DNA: TGTGCCAGCACTATACGCGGTGAGCAGTTCTTC. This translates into CASTIRGEQFF.

The CDR3 region has the DNA TGTGCCAGCAGCTTATTAGAAGGCAGGCGAAGGTTTGGCTACACCTTC. It yields the protein CASSLLEGRRRFGYTF. This chain links TRBV7-2 with TRBJ1-2; D gene unclear. Looked up from germline, CDR1 is SGHTA and CDR2 is FQGNSA. The V end was cut by 2 bases, the J end by 7 bases, with 20 bases between. The CDR3 loop spans 16 amino acids.

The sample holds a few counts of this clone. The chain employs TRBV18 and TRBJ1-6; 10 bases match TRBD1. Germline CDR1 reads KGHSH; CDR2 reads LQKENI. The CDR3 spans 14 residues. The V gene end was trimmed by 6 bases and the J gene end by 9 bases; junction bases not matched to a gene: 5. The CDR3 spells CASSPGQGFSPLHF. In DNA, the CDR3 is TGTGCCAGCTCTCCGGGACAGGGGTTTTCACCCCTCCACTTT.

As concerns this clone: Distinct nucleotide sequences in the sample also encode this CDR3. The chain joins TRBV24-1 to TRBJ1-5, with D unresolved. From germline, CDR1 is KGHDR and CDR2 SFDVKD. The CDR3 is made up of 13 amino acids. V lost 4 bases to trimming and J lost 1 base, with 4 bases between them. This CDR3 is CATSDLSNQPQHF. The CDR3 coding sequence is TGTGCCACCAGTGACCTCAGCAATCAGCCCCAGCATTTT.

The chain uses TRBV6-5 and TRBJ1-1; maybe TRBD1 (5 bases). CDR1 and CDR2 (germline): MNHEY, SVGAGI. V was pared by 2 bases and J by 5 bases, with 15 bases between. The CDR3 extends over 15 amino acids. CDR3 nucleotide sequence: TGTGCCAGCAGTTACAGGGGCGACGGAGGGACTGAAGCTTTCTTT. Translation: CASSYRGDGGTEAFF.

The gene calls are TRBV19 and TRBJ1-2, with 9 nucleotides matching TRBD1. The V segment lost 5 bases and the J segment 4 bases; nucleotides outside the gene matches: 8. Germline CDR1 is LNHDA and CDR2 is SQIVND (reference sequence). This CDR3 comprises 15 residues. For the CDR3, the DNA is TGTGCCAGTAGTGACCGGGACAGGGCCCGCTATGGCTACACCTTC. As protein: CASSDRDRARYGYTF.

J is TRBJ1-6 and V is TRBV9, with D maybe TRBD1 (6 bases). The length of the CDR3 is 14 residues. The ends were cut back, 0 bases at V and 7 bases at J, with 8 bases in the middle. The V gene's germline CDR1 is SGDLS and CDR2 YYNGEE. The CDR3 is CASSVGDTNSPLHF. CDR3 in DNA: TGTGCCAGCAGCGTAGGGGACACAAATTCACCCCTCCACTTT.

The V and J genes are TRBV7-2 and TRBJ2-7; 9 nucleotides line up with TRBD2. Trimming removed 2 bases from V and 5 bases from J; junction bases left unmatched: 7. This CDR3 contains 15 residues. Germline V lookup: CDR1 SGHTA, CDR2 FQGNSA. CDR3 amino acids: CASSLIVSGSNEQYF. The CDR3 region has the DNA TGTGCCAGCAGCTTAATTGTTAGCGGGAGTAACGAGCAGTACTTC.

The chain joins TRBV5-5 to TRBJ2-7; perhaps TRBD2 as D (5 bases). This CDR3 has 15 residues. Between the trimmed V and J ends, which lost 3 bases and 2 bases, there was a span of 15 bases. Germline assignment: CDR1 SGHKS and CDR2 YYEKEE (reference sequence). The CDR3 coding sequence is TGTGCCAGCAGCTCCGAGGGAAACGGGGCCTACGAGCAGTACTTC. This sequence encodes CASSSEGNGAYEQYF.

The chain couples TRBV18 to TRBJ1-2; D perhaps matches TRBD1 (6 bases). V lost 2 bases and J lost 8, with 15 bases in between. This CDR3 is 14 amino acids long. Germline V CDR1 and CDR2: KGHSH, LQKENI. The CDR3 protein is CASSPKQGGRGYTF. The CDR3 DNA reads TGTGCCAGCTCACCAAAACAGGGCGGGCGAGGCTACACCTTC.

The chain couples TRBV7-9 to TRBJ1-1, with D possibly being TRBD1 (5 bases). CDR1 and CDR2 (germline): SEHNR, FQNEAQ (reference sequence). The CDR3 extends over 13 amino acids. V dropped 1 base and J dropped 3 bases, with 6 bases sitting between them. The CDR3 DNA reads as TGTGCCAGCAGCTTAGGGGGGGACACTGAAGCTTTCTTT. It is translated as CASSLGGDTEAFF.

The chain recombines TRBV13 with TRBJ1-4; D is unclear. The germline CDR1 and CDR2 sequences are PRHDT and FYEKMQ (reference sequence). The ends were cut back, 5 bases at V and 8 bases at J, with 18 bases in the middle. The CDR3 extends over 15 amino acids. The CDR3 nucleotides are TGTGCCAGCAGCCCTAGTCGAGGGATCGGCGAAAAACTGTTTTTT. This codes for CASSPSRGIGEKLFF. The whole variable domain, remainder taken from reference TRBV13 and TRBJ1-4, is AAGVIQSPRHLIKEKRETATLKCYPIPRHDTVYWYQQGPGQDPQFLISFYEKMQSDKGSIPDRFSAQQFSDYHSELNMSSLELGDSALYFCASSPSRGIGEKLFFGSGTQLSVL.

The CDR3 sequence is CASSQGTGVGNTEAFF. CDR3 nucleotides: TGTGCCAGCAGCCAAGGAACAGGGGTCGGGAACACTGAAGCTTTCTTT. This sequence joins TRBV3-1 (or the pseudogene TRBV3-2) and TRBJ1-1; TRBD1 matches at 7 bases. V lost 1 base to trimming and J lost 1 base; unmatched junction nucleotides: 6. CDR1 is LGHDT, CDR2 YNNKEL, per germline (reference sequence). This CDR3 is 16 amino acids long.

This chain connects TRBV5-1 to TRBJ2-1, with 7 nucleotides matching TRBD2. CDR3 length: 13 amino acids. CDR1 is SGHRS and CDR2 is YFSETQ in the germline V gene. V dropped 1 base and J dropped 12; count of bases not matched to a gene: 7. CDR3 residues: CASSLTAGEGQFF. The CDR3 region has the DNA TGCGCCAGCAGCTTGACGGCGGGAGAAGGGCAGTTCTTC.

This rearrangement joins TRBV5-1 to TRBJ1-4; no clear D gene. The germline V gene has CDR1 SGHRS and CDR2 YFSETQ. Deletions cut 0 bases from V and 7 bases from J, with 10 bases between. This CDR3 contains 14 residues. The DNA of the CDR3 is TGCGCCAGCAGCTTGGTCTCAACGAGTGAAAAACTGTTTTTT. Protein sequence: CASSLVSTSEKLFF.

In nucleotides, the CDR3 is TGTGCCAGCAGTTGGGACCTCGGGGGGAGCTACGAGCAGTACTTC. Its protein is CASSWDLGGSYEQYF. The genes are TRBV28 and TRBJ2-7, with 7 nucleotides matching TRBD2. Germline V gives CDR1 MDHEN, CDR2 SYDVKM. The CDR3 runs to 15 residues. V was clipped by 4 bases and J by 3 bases; unmatched bases: 9.

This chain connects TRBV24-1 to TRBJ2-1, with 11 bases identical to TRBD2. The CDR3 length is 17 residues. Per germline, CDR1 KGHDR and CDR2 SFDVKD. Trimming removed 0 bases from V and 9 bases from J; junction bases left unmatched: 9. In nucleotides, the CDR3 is TGTGCCACCAGTGATTTGCATAATAGCGGGAGGGCCGGTGAGCAGTTCTTC. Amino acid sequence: CATSDLHNSGRAGEQFF.

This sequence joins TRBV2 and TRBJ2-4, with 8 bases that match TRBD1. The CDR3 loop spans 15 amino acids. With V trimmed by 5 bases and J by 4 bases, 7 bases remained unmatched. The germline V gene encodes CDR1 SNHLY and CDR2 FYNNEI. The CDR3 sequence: CASSLRTGFKNIQYF. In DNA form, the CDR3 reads TGTGCCAGCAGTCTCCGGACAGGGTTTAAAAACATTCAGTACTTC.

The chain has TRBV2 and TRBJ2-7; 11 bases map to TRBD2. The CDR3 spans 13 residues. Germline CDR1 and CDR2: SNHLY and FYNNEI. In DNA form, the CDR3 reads TGTGTCACCGGAGGGACTAGCGGCTACGAGCAGTACTTC. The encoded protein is CVTGGTSGYEQYF.

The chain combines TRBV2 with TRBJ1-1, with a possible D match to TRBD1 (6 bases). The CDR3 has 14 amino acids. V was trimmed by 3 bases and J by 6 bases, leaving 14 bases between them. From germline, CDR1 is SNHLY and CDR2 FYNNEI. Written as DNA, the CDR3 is TGTGCCAGCAGTGAGGAGAGGGGGATGCCTGAAGCTTTCTTT. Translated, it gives CASSEERGMPEAFF.

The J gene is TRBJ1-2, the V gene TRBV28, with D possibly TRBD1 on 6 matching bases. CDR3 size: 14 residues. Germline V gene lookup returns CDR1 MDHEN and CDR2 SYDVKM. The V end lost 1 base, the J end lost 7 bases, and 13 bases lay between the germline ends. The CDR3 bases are TGTGCCAGCAGTTTATCGGGGACATTGTCTGGCTACACCTTC. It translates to CASSLSGTLSGYTF.

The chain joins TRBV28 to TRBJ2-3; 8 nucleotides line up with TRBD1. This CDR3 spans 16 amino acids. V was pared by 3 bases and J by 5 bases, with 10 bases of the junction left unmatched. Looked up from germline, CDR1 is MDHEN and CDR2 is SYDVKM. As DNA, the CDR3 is TGTGCCAGCAGTTTCTCGGGCAGGGGGCGGTTAGATACGCAGTATTTT. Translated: CASSFSGRGRLDTQYF.

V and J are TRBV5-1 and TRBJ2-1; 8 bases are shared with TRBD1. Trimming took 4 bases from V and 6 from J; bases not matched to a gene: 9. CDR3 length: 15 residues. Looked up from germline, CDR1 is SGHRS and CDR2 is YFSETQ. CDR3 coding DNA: TGCGCCAGCAGCGAAAATCCGGACAGGGCCAATGAGCAGTTCTTC. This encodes CASSENPDRANEQFF.

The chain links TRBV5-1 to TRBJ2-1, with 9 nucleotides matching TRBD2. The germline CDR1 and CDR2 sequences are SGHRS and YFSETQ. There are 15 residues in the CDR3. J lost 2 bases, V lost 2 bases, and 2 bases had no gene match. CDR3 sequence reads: CASSFSSGAYNEQFF. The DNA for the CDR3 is TGCGCCAGCAGCTTCTCTAGCGGGGCCTACAATGAGCAGTTCTTC.